Listed below are T cell receptor beta chains from one sample, sequenced in a study of control samples from healthy donors and cancer patients. Sequenced by immunoSEQ multiplex PCR; TCRdb stores in-frame clones only, minus some. The table lists approximately 140,000 clones, 88% of them singletons. Sequencing used blood. The receptor source for this set is a woman in her twenties or thirties in good health. CDR3s include the opening cysteine and the closing phenylalanine or tryptophan. Each record gives: J gene, D gene, V gene, clone size, CDR3 protein, CDR3 DNA. A D gene is named only where the DNA matches it firmly. Clone size, where shown, is once, few, many, or a class for clones that have expanded.

J gene: TRBJ2-1; D gene: NA; V gene: TRBV7-3; clone size: few; CDR3 protein: CASSSRVFNEQFF; CDR3 DNA: TGTGCCAGCAGCTCCAGGGTTTTCAATGAGCAGTTCTTC
J gene: TRBJ2-7; D gene: NA; V gene: TRBV9; clone size: NA; CDR3 protein: CASSLGGTYEQYF; CDR3 DNA: TGTGCCAGCAGCCTAGGGGGGACCTACGAGCAGTACTTC
J gene: TRBJ2-1; D gene: TRBD2; V gene: TRBV23-1; clone size: NA; CDR3 protein: CASSQPAPGLAPYNEQFF; CDR3 DNA: TGCGCCAGCAGTCAACCCGCGCCGGGACTAGCGCCTTACAATGAGCAGTTCTTC
J gene: TRBJ2-1; D gene: TRBD2; V gene: TRBV29-1; clone size: few; CDR3 protein: CSVAGRDQYYNEQFF; CDR3 DNA: TGCAGCGTTGCCGGGAGGGACCAATACTACAATGAGCAGTTCTTC
J gene: TRBJ1-5; D gene: NA; V gene: TRBV2; clone size: NA; CDR3 protein: CASTPQGVNQPQHF; CDR3 DNA: TGTGCCAGCACCCCACAGGGAGTCAATCAGCCCCAGCATTTT
J gene: TRBJ2-1; D gene: TRBD2; V gene: TRBV19; clone size: NA; CDR3 protein: CASSKTSGGTFGNEQFF; CDR3 DNA: TGTGCCAGTAGTAAAACTAGCGGCGGAACCTTCGGGAATGAGCAGTTCTTC
J gene: TRBJ2-7; D gene: NA; V gene: TRBV6-5; clone size: NA; CDR3 protein: CASLEDQFDEQYF; CDR3 DNA: TGTGCCAGCCTGGAGGATCAGTTTGACGAGCAGTACTTC
J gene: TRBJ1-5; D gene: TRBD1; V gene: TRBV3-1/TRBV3-2; clone size: NA; CDR3 protein: CASSPTTGQGNQPQHF; CDR3 DNA: TGTGCCAGCAGCCCAACCACGGGACAGGGCAATCAGCCCCAGCATTTT
J gene: TRBJ2-6; D gene: TRBD2; V gene: TRBV2; clone size: NA; CDR3 protein: CASSDRVAGGLITSGANVLTF; CDR3 DNA: TGTGCCAGCAGTGACAGGGTAGCGGGAGGGCTGATCACCTCTGGGGCCAACGTCCTGACTTTC
J gene: TRBJ2-1; D gene: NA; V gene: TRBV20-1; clone size: NA; CDR3 protein: CSAVDLPRQFF; CDR3 DNA: TGCAGTGCCGTCGACTTGCCGCGGCAGTTCTTC
J gene: TRBJ2-7; D gene: NA; V gene: TRBV7-2; clone size: NA; CDR3 protein: CASSFFQGTGYEQYF; CDR3 DNA: TGTGCCAGCAGCTTCTTTCAGGGGACGGGATACGAGCAGTACTTC
J gene: TRBJ1-4; D gene: TRBD1; V gene: TRBV5-5; clone size: NA; CDR3 protein: CASSLVTGGYEKLFF; CDR3 DNA: TGTGCCAGCAGCTTGGTCACAGGGGGATATGAAAAACTGTTTTTT
J gene: TRBJ2-2; D gene: NA; V gene: TRBV5-6; clone size: NA; CDR3 protein: CASSLQLDTGELFF; CDR3 DNA: TGTGCCAGCAGCTTACAGTTGGACACCGGGGAGCTGTTTTTT
J gene: TRBJ2-3; D gene: NA; V gene: TRBV18; clone size: NA; CDR3 protein: CASSPPGDTQYF; CDR3 DNA: TGTGCCAGCTCACCCCCTGGGGATACGCAGTATTTT
J gene: TRBJ2-7; D gene: NA; V gene: TRBV5-1; clone size: NA; CDR3 protein: CASSFFGTAGYEQYF; CDR3 DNA: TGCGCCAGCAGCTTCTTCGGGACAGCGGGCTACGAGCAGTACTTC
J gene: TRBJ2-1; D gene: TRBD2; V gene: TRBV2; clone size: NA; CDR3 protein: CASKFLAGGLYNEQFF; CDR3 DNA: TGTGCCAGCAAGTTCCTAGCGGGAGGGCTGTACAATGAGCAGTTCTTC
J gene: TRBJ2-5; D gene: TRBD1; V gene: TRBV6-5; clone size: NA; CDR3 protein: CASSYTGQGTPQYF; CDR3 DNA: TGTGCCAGCAGTTACACGGGACAGGGAACCCCCCAGTACTTC
J gene: TRBJ2-1; D gene: NA; V gene: TRBV5-4; clone size: NA; CDR3 protein: CASSPGVGVAYNEQFF; CDR3 DNA: TGTGCCAGCAGCCCCGGAGTGGGGGTCGCCTACAATGAGCAGTTCTTC
J gene: TRBJ2-2; D gene: NA; V gene: TRBV27; clone size: NA; CDR3 protein: CASRASNTGELFF; CDR3 DNA: TGTGCCAGCAGGGCTTCGAACACCGGGGAGCTGTTTTTT
J gene: TRBJ1-1; D gene: NA; V gene: TRBV5-4; clone size: NA; CDR3 protein: CASSLDQGSTEAFF; CDR3 DNA: TGTGCCAGCAGCTTGGACCAGGGATCAACTGAAGCTTTCTTT
J gene: TRBJ2-7; D gene: TRBD2; V gene: TRBV27; clone size: NA; CDR3 protein: CASSYGRTSGAYEQYF; CDR3 DNA: TGTGCCAGCAGCTACGGCAGGACTAGCGGGGCCTACGAGCAGTACTTC
J gene: TRBJ2-7; D gene: TRBD2; V gene: TRBV5-1; clone size: NA; CDR3 protein: CASSLGTSGRAGEQYF; CDR3 DNA: TGCGCCAGCAGCTTGGGAACTAGCGGGAGGGCCGGGGAGCAGTACTTC
J gene: TRBJ1-1; D gene: NA; V gene: TRBV29-1; clone size: NA; CDR3 protein: CSVDGPLKMNTEAFF; CDR3 DNA: TGCAGCGTTGACGGACCGCTAAAAATGAACACTGAAGCTTTCTTT
J gene: TRBJ1-4; D gene: NA; V gene: TRBV5-1; clone size: NA; CDR3 protein: CASSLYQPNEKLFF; CDR3 DNA: TGCGCCAGCAGCTTGTACCAGCCTAATGAAAAACTGTTTTTT
J gene: TRBJ2-1; D gene: NA; V gene: TRBV5-6; clone size: NA; CDR3 protein: CASSSLKRTYNEQFF; CDR3 DNA: TGTGCCAGCAGCTCCCTTAAGCGGACTTACAATGAGCAGTTCTTC
J gene: TRBJ2-4; D gene: NA; V gene: TRBV7-2; clone size: NA; CDR3 protein: CASSTTTGAPAKNIQYF; CDR3 DNA: TGTGCCAGCAGCACGACCACTGGAGCACCAGCCAAAAACATTCAGTACTTC
J gene: TRBJ1-2; D gene: NA; V gene: TRBV2; clone size: NA; CDR3 protein: CASSPAVRYGYTF; CDR3 DNA: TGTGCCAGCAGCCCGGCGGTGCGCTATGGCTACACCTTC
J gene: TRBJ1-2; D gene: NA; V gene: TRBV5-4; clone size: NA; CDR3 protein: CASSPRASTVDVGYTF; CDR3 DNA: TGTGCCAGCAGCCCGAGAGCGTCGACAGTCGATGTGGGCTACACCTTC
J gene: TRBJ2-7; D gene: TRBD2; V gene: TRBV11-2; clone size: NA; CDR3 protein: CASSSGLAIYEQYF; CDR3 DNA: TGTGCCAGCAGCTCCGGACTAGCGATCTACGAGCAGTACTTC
J gene: TRBJ2-7; D gene: NA; V gene: TRBV19; clone size: NA; CDR3 protein: CASSSRVSEQYF; CDR3 DNA: TGTGCCAGTAGCTCTCGGGTATCCGAGCAGTACTTC
J gene: TRBJ1-5; D gene: TRBD1; V gene: TRBV5-8; clone size: NA; CDR3 protein: CASSLGGGTVSQPQHF; CDR3 DNA: TGTGCCAGCAGCTTGGGGGGCGGGACAGTGAGTCAGCCCCAGCATTTT
J gene: TRBJ1-4; D gene: TRBD1; V gene: TRBV9; clone size: NA; CDR3 protein: CASSVDGTGFEKLFF; CDR3 DNA: TGTGCCAGCAGCGTAGACGGGACAGGGTTTGAAAAACTGTTTTTT
J gene: TRBJ2-5; D gene: TRBD1; V gene: TRBV7-9; clone size: NA; CDR3 protein: CASSLAHRGGETQYF; CDR3 DNA: TGTGCCAGCAGCTTAGCCCACAGGGGTGGAGAGACCCAGTACTTC
J gene: TRBJ1-1; D gene: NA; V gene: TRBV5-1; clone size: NA; CDR3 protein: CASSLGTQNTEAFF; CDR3 DNA: TGCGCCAGCAGCTTGGGCACTCAGAACACTGAAGCTTTCTTT
J gene: TRBJ1-2; D gene: NA; V gene: TRBV19; clone size: NA; CDR3 protein: CASSAGATFYGYTF; CDR3 DNA: TGTGCCAGTAGTGCAGGGGCGACTTTCTATGGCTACACCTTC
J gene: TRBJ2-1; D gene: TRBD1; V gene: TRBV7-6; clone size: NA; CDR3 protein: CASSLGQGRFNEQFF; CDR3 DNA: TGTGCCAGCAGCCTGGGACAGGGGCGGTTCAATGAGCAGTTCTTC
J gene: TRBJ1-5; D gene: NA; V gene: TRBV21-1; clone size: once; CDR3 protein: CASSKERVGQGANQPQHF; CDR3 DNA: NA
J gene: TRBJ2-7; D gene: TRBD2; V gene: TRBV9; clone size: NA; CDR3 protein: CASASGRVTEQYF; CDR3 DNA: TGTGCCAGCGCGAGCGGGAGGGTAACTGAGCAGTACTTC
J gene: TRBJ2-7; D gene: NA; V gene: TRBV27; clone size: NA; CDR3 protein: CASSLGRSYEQYF; CDR3 DNA: TGTGCCAGCAGTTTAGGTCGCTCCTACGAGCAGTACTTC
J gene: TRBJ1-1; D gene: NA; V gene: TRBV6-6; clone size: NA; CDR3 protein: CASSYSGAATEAFF; CDR3 DNA: TGTGCCAGCAGTTACTCGGGTGCGGCCACTGAAGCTTTCTTT